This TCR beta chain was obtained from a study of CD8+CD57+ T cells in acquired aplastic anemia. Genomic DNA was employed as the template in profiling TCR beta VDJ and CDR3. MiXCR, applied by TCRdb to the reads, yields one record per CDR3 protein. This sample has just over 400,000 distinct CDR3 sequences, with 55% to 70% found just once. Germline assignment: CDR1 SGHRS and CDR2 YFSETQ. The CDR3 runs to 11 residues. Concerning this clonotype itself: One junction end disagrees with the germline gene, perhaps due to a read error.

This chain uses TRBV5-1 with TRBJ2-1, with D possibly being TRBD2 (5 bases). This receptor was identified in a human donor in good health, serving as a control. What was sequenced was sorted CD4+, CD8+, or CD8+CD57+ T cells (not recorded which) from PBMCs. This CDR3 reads CASSFTSEHFF. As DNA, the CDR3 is TGCGCCAGCAGCTTTACTAGTGAGCACTTCTTC.